The 8 T cell receptor beta chains below all came from one sample that was sequenced in a study of identical twins. TCRdb ran MiXCR on the 5' RACE reads and lists one entry per CDR3 protein. This table holds about 240,000 distinct CDR3 sequences, 9.5% to 15% found once. The sample was also linked to a second study, of yellow fever vaccine responses in identical twins.

The sequencing sample was made of memory (CD45RO+) T cells sorted from blood. These receptors were taken from a woman between 18 and 29 years old in good health.

This clonotype was observed a handful of times. This chain joins TRBV6-1 and TRBJ2-1; 9 bases are a match to TRBD2. The germline gives CDR1 MNHNS, CDR2 SASEGT. V dropped 5 bases and J dropped 4; count of bases not matched to a gene: 3. The length of the CDR3 is 14 residues. The DNA for the CDR3 is TGTGCCAGCAGTCGGACTAGCGTGTACAATGAGCAGTTCTTC. Protein sequence: CASSRTSVYNEQFF.

J is TRBJ2-1 and V is TRBV12-3 or TRBV12-4, with D uncertain. V lost 7 bases, J lost 1 base, and 11 bases lay in between. The CDR3 length is 14 residues. The CDR3 DNA follows: TGTGCCAGCAAGTGGGGTACGTCCTACAATGAGCAGTTCTTC. It codes for CASKWGTSYNEQFF.

This clonotype was seen many times. The rearrangement links TRBV7-9 to TRBJ2-7; maybe TRBD2 (7 bases). This CDR3 comprises 16 residues. V was trimmed by 1 base and J by 0 bases, leaving 13 bases between them. Germline-derived CDR1 and CDR2 are SEHNR and FQNEAQ (reference sequence). CDR3 in amino acids: CASSLVGGLNSYEQYF. The CDR3 bases are TGTGCCAGCAGCTTAGTCGGGGGGCTCAACTCCTACGAGCAGTACTTC. The full variable domain, in which reference TRBV7-9 and TRBJ2-7 provide the parts outside the CDR3, is DTGVSQNPRHKITKRGQNVTFRCDPISEHNRLYWYRQTLGQGPEFLTYFQNEAQLEKSRLLSDRFSAERPKGSFSTLEIQRTEQGDSAMYLCASSLVGGLNSYEQYFGPGTRLTVT.

This sequence joins TRBV20-1 and TRBJ2-5; 10 bases line up with TRBD2. Germline-derived CDR1 and CDR2 are DFQATT and SNEGSKA (reference sequence). Trimming cost V 2 bases and J 4 bases; bases outside gene matches: 4. This CDR3 has 14 residues. This chain's CDR3 is CSARIGLAAETQYF. The CDR3 coding sequence is TGCAGTGCTAGAATAGGACTAGCGGCAGAGACCCAGTACTTC.

This clonotype was picked up a small number of times. The chain combines TRBV7-9 with TRBJ1-5, with 9 nucleotides matching TRBD1. The CDR3 loop spans 14 amino acids. Germline assignment: CDR1 SEHNR and CDR2 FQNEAQ (reference sequence). The V gene end was trimmed by 6 bases and the J gene end by 6 bases; junction bases not matched to a gene: 6. CDR3 sequence reads: CASSSGQGIQPQHF. Here the CDR3 DNA reads TGTGCCAGCAGTTCGGGACAGGGCATTCAGCCCCAGCATTTT.

This clonotype turned up a few times. The rearrangement uses TRBV6-4 and TRBJ2-1; the match to TRBD2 covers 9 bases. Germline values: CDR1 MRHNA, CDR2 SNTAGT. The CDR3 is made up of 16 amino acids. With 5 bases clipped from V and 2 bases from J, the junction kept 7 bases outside the gene matches. CDR3 region: CASSSGLAIPYNEQFF. DNA of the CDR3: TGTGCCAGCAGTTCGGGACTAGCAATCCCCTACAATGAGCAGTTCTTC.

This sequence joins TRBV28 and TRBJ2-7; D is unclear. The germline V gene has CDR1 MDHEN and CDR2 SYDVKM. V shed 2 bases and J shed 3 bases, with 14 bases lying between them. The CDR3 has 15 residues. CDR3 sequence reads: CASSLTQATLYEQYF. The CDR3 DNA reads TGTGCCAGCAGTTTAACCCAGGCCACTCTCTACGAGCAGTACTTC.

This clonotype was seen only a few times. The chain is built from TRBV20-1 and TRBJ2-7; 9 positions agree with TRBD2. The CDR3 loop spans 13 amino acids. With 5 bases clipped from V and 2 bases from J, the junction kept 4 bases outside the gene matches. CDR1 is DFQATT, CDR2 SNEGSKA, per germline (reference sequence). The CDR3 DNA reads as TGCAGTGCTCAATTAGCGGGAGCCTACGAGCAGTACTTC. Its protein product is CSAQLAGAYEQYF.